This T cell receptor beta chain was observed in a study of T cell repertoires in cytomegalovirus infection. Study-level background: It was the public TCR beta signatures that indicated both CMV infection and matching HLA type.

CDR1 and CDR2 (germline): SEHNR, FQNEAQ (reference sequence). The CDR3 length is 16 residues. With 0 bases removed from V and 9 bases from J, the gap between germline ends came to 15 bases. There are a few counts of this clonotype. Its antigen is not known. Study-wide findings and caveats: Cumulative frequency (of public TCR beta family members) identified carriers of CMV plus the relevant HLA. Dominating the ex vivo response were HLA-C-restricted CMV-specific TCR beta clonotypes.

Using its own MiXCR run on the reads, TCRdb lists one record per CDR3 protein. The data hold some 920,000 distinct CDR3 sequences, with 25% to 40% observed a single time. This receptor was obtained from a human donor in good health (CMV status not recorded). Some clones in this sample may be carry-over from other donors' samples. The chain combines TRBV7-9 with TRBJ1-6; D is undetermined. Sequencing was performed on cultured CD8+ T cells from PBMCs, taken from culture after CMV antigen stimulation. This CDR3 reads CASSLALDKGISPLHF. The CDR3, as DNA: TGTGCCAGCAGCTTAGCGTTAGATAAAGGGATTTCACCCCTCCACTTT.